One TCR beta chain is described in this entry. The antigen it binds to is not known. The sample is drawn from a study of CXCR3-negative and CXCR3-positive naive CD8 T cells (dated by TCRdb to about 2019). Context from the whole study: Roughly 130 million TRB reads were obtained in total, roughly 1.5 +/- 0.3 million reads per library. TRBV-TRBJ cluster analysis included naive subsets from a handful of donors and memory cells from 3 donors. Diversity and physicochemical repertoire analyses were performed on around ten donors pooled from two independent experiments. Broader findings and caveats from the paper: Compared with CXCR3-negative naive cells, CXCR3-positive naive cells had TRB CDR3s with higher hydrophobicity (lower Kidera factor 4), lower energy, and higher strength and volume indices. Because surface CD5, which has been linked to self-reactivity in mice, was comparable between naive subsets, TCR interaction strength was also inferred from TRB CDR3 physicochemical properties. Both naive subsets had comparably high repertoire diversity, while memory CD8+ T cells had much lower repertoire diversity. Within the same donor, TRBV-TRBJ usage looked similar between naive CXCR3-negative and CXCR3-positive cells, but memory cells had distinct patterns. Freshly isolated PBMCs were used for most assays because CXCR3 expression went down partially after cryopreservation.

Sequencing took place on a NextSeq 550. The Human TCR Profiling Kit (MiLaboratory) was used to make UMI-labeled 5' RACE TRB cDNA libraries. cDNA synthesis used the entire amount of extracted RNA, and PCR amplification then used the entire amount of cDNA produced. Libraries were prepared in parallel using an identical number of PCR cycles. From the authors' description of their analysis: About 53,000 +/- 9,400 unique UMI-labeled TRB cDNA molecules per library were extracted with MIGEC and MiXCR, with at least two reads per UMI required. An average of approximately 40,000 +/- 10,000 functional in-frame TRB CDR3 nucleotide clonotypes without stop codons was found per library. After downsampling to 5000 UMI-labeled TRB molecules per sample, diversity metrics, including normalized Shannon-Wiener and Chao1, were computed in VDJtools. For the central five CDR3 residues, VDJtools calculated physicochemical properties weighted by clonotype size, namely interaction energy, strength, volume and Kidera factor 4. TCRdb reanalyzed the reads, keeping one entry per CDR3 protein sequence and omitting DNA. These V and J calls originate from TCRdb's pipeline instead of the authors' own analysis. The sample table holds 100,000 or so distinct CDR3 sequences. The ten largest clones capture around 0.35% of the sample.

The CDR3 has 15 amino acids, counting the end cysteine and phenylalanine. The entry carries no DNA sequence. CDR1 and CDR2 (LGHNA, YSLEER) derive from the germline V gene. Each CD8+ T cell subset was flow-sorted in triplicate, and 300,000 or so cells per subset were placed directly into RLT lysis buffer. To keep memory contaminants out, a stringent definition of naive CD8+ T cells was applied: CD45RO-CCR7+CD27+CD95-. Peripheral blood mononuclear cells were isolated from buffy coats by standard density gradient centrifugation. A FACSAria III was used to flow-sort naive CD8+ T cells into CXCR3-negative and CXCR3-positive populations. Total RNA was extracted from sorted cells using an RNeasy Mini Kit.

The sequenced sample was naive CXCR3+ CD8+ T cells from blood. The sample's cell subset or site label, decoded: CD45RO-CCR7+CD27+CD95- naive CD8+ T cells expressing CXCR3 (TNR3+). The receptor was derived from a human donor in good health. Some clones in this sample may be carry-over from other donors' samples. This receptor chain uses TRBV4-3 and TRBJ1-1. The CDR3 protein is CASSQDLGLNTEAFF.